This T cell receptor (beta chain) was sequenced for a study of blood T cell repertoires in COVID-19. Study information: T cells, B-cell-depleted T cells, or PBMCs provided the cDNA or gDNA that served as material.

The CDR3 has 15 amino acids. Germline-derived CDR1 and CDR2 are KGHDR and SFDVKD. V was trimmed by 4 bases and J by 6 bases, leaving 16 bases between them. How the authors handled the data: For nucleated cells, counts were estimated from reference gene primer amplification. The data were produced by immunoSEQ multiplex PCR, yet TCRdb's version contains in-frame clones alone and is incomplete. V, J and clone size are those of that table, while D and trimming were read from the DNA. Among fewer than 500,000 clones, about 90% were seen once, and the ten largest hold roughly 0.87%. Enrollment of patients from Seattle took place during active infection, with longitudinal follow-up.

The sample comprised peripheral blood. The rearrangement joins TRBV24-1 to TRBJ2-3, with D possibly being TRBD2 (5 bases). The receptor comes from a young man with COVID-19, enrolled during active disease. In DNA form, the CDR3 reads TGTGCCACCAGTGACCCTGGGGTAGCGCTGGATACGCAGTATTTT. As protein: CATSDPGVALDTQYF.